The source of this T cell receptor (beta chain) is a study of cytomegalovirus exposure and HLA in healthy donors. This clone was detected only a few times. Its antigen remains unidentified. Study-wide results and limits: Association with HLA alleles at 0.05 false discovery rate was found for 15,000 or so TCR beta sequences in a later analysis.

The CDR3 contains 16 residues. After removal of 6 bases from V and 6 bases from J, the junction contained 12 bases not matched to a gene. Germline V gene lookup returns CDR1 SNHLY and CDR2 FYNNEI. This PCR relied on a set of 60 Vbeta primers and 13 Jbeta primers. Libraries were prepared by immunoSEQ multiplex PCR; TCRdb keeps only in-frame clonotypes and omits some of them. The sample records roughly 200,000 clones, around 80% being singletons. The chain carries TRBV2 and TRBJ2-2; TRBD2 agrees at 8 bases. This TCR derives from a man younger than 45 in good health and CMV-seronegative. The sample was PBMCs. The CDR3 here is CASSSWAGGRAGELFF. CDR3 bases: TGTGCCAGCAGCTCCTGGGCGGGAGGAAGGGCCGGGGAGCTGTTTTTT.